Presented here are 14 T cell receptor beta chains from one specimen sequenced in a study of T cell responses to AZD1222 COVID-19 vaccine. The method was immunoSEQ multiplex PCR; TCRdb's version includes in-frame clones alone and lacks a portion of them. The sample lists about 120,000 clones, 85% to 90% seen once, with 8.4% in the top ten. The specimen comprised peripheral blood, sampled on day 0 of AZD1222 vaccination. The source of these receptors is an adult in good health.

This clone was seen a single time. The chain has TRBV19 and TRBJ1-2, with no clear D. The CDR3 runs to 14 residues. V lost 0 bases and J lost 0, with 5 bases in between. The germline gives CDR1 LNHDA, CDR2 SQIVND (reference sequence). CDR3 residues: CASSIEGSNYGYTF. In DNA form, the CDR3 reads TGTGCCAGTAGTATAGAGGGGTCTAACTATGGCTACACCTTC. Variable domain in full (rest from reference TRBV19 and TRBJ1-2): DGGITQSPKYLFRKEGQNVTLSCEQNLNHDAMYWYRQDPGQGLRLIYYSQIVNDFQKGDIAEGYSVSREKKESFPLTVTSAQKNPTAFYLCASSIEGSNYGYTFGSGTRLTVV.

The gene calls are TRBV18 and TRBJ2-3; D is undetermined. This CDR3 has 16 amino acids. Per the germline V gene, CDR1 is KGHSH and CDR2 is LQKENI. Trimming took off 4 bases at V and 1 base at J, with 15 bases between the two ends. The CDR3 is CASSRAQARGTDTQYF. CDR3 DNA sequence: TGTGCCAGCTCACGGGCTCAAGCAAGGGGCACAGATACGCAGTATTTT.

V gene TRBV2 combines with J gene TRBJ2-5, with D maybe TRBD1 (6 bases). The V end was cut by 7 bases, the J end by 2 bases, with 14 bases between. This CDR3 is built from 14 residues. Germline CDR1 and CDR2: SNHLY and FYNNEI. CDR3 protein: CASKGDRTQETQYF. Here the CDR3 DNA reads TGTGCCAGCAAGGGTGACAGGACGCAAGAGACCCAGTACTTC. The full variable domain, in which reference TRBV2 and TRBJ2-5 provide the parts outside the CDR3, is EPEVTQTPSHQVTQMGQEVILRCVPISNHLYFYWYRQILGQKVEFLVSFYNNEISEKSEIFDDQFSVERPDGSNFTLKIRSTKLEDSAMYFCASKGDRTQETQYFGPGTRLLVL.

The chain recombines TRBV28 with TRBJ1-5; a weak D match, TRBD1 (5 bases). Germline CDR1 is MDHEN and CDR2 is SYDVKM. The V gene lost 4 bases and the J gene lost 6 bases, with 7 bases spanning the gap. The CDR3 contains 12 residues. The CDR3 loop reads CASSSGTQPQHF. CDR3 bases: TGTGCCAGCAGTTCCGGGACTCAGCCCCAGCATTTT.

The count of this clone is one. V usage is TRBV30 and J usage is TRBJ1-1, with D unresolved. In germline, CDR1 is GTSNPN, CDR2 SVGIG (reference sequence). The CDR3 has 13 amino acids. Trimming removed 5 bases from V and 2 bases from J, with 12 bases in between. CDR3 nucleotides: TGTGCCTGGGGCTCTGGGCTAAACACTGAAGCTTTCTTT. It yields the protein CAWGSGLNTEAFF.

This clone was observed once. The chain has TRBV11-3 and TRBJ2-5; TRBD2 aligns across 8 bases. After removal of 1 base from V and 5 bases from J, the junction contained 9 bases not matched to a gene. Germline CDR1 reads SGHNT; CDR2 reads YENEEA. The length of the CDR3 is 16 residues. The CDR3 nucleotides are TGTGCCAGCAGCTTAGGCGGACGAGCGGGAGTCGAGACCCAGTACTTC. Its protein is CASSLGGRAGVETQYF.

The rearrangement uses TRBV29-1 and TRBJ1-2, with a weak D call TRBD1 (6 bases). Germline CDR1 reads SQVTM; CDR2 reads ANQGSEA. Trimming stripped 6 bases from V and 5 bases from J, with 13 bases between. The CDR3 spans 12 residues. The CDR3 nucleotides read TGCAGCGTGGGGGGCTGGGGTTATGGCTACACCTTC. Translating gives CSVGGWGYGYTF. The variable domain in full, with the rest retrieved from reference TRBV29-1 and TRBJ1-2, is SAVISQKPSRDICQRGTSLTIQCQVDSQVTMMFWYRQQPGQSLTLIATANQGSEATYESGFVIDKFPISRPNLTFSTLTVSNMSPEDSSIYLCSVGGWGYGYTFGSGTRLTVV.

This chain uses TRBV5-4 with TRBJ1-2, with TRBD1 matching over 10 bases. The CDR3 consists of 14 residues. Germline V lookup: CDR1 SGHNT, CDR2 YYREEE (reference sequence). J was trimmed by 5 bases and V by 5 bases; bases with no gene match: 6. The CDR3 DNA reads TGTGCCAGCAGTTCTCCGGACAGGGGGTATGGCTACACCTTC. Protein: CASSSPDRGYGYTF.

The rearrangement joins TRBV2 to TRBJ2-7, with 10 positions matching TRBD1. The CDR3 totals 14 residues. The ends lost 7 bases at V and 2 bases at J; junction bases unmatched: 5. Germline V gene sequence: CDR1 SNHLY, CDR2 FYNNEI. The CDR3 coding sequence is TGTGCCAGCACCCCCGGGACAGGGGCCTACGAGCAGTACTTC. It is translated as CASTPGTGAYEQYF.

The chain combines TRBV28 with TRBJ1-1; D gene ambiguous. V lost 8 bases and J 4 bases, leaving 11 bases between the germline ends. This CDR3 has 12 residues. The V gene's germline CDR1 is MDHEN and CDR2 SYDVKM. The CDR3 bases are TGTGCCAGCTATGGGTTGTCCACTGAAGCTTTCTTT. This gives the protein CASYGLSTEAFF.

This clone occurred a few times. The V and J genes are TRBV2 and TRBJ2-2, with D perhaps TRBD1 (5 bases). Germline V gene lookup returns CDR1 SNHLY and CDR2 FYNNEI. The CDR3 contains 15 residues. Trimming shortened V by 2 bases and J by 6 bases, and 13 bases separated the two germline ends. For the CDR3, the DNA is TGTGCCAGCAGTGAACAAAACCCCAGGGCCGGGGAGCTGTTTTTT. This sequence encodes CASSEQNPRAGELFF.

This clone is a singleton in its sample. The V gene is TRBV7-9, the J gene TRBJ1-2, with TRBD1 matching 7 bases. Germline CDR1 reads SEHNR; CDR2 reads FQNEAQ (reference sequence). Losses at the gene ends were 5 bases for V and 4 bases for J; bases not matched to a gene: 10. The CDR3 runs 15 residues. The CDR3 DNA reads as TGTGCCAGCAGCGCAAGACAGGGTGAGATCTATGGCTACACCTTC. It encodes CASSARQGEIYGYTF.

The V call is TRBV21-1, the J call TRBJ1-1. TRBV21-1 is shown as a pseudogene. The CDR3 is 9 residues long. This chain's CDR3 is CASTTEAFF. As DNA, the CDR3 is TGTGCCAGCACCACTGAAGCTTTCTTT.

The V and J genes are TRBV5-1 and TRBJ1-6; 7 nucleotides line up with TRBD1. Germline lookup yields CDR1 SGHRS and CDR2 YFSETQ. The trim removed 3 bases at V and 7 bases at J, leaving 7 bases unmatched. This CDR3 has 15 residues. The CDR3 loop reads CASSSDRVQNSPLHF. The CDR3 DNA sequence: TGCGCCAGCAGCTCTGACAGGGTCCAGAATTCACCCCTCCACTTT.